The T cell receptor beta chain under discussion was sequenced for a study of T cells of healthy individuals. The CDR3 spans 16 residues. The V end lost 4 bases, the J end lost 0 bases, and 13 bases lay between the germline ends. Germline V gene data show CDR1 as MDHEN and CDR2 as SYDVKM. Each CDR3 protein is one row after TCRdb ran MiXCR on the 5' RACE reads. This table holds 100,000 or so distinct CDR3 sequences, roughly a sixth found once. This clonotype was seen ten or more times. V gene TRBV28 combines with J gene TRBJ1-5; D gene uncertain. The receptor was derived from a human donor in good health. DNA of the CDR3: TGTGCCAGCAGTTCCCAGGACGGATATAGCAATCAGCCCCAGCATTTT. As protein: CASSSQDGYSNQPQHF.